The rows below give T cell receptor beta chains drawn from one sample of a study of T cells in Graves' hyperthyroidism and ophthalmopathy. TCRdb fed the multiplex PCR reads into MiXCR, producing one record per CDR3 protein. The table shows some 510,000 distinct CDR3 sequences, with 46% occurring only once. The sample consisted of peripheral blood or thyroid tissue (not recorded which). The receptors originated from a woman aged 18-29 years with Graves' hyperthyroidism. CDR3s include the opening cysteine and the closing phenylalanine or tryptophan. The D gene is left open where the match is weak. Where a row states a size, it is once, few, many or the class of an expanded clone; other rows omit it.

abundance	v_gene	j_gene	len	d_gene	CDR3aa	CDR3nt
many	TRBV7-9	TRBJ2-7	16	TRBD2	CASSSTRVAGVSEQYF	TGTGCCAGCAGCTCCACTAGGGTAGCGGGAGTCTCCGAGCAGTACTTC
many	TRBV2	TRBJ1-1	9	-	CARGNEAFF	TGTGCCAGAGGAAATGAAGCTTTCTTT
many	TRBV2	TRBJ1-1	11	-	CASSKAPDAFF	TGTGCCAGCAGCAAGGCTCCGGACGCTTTCTTT
-	TRBV4-2	TRBJ1-5	16	-	CASSQDQVGANRPQHF	TGTGCCAGCAGCCAAGATCAAGTAGGGGCTAATCGGCCCCAGCATTTT
-	TRBV7-3	TRBJ2-2	15	TRBD2	CASSFGGGRAGELFF	TGTGCCAGCAGCTTCGGTGGCGGGAGAGCCGGGGAGCTGTTTTTT
-	TRBV20-1	TRBJ2-7	14	TRBD2	CSARGPGGGYEQYF	TGCAGTGCTAGAGGCCCTGGCGGGGGATACGAGCAGTACTTC
few	TRBV19	TRBJ1-5	16	TRBD1	CASSKTGSFSNQPQHF	TGTGCCAGTAGTAAGACAGGGTCCTTTAGCAATCAGCCCCAGCATTTT
-	TRBV13	TRBJ1-2	14	-	CASSLGRTVRQYAF	TGTGCCAGCAGCTTAGGGAGAACAGTCCGGCAATACGCCTTC
-	TRBV24-1	TRBJ1-5	15	-	CATSARGGGNQPQHF	TGTGCCACCAGTGCTCGGGGTGGGGGCAATCAGCCCCAGCATTTT
many	TRBV7-9	TRBJ1-2	12	-	CASSAQLNGYTF	TGTGCCAGCAGCGCACAGCTTAATGGCTACACCTTC
-	TRBV9	TRBJ1-2	13	-	CASSDDGTYGYTF	TGTGCCAGCAGCGATGACGGGACGTATGGCTACACCTTC
many	TRBV9	TRBJ1-5	13	-	CASSVGRNQPQHF	TGTGCCAGCAGCGTAGGGCGCAATCAGCCCCAGCATTTT
-	TRBV14	TRBJ1-1	15	TRBD1	CASSLLGTENTEAFF	TGTGCCAGCAGCCTCCTCGGGACAGAGAACACTGAAGCTTTCTTT
-	TRBV20-1	TRBJ1-6	14	TRBD1	CSARETGAGSPLHF	TGCAGTGCTAGGGAGACAGGGGCGGGTTCACCCCTCCACTTT
-	TRBV5-1	TRBJ1-3	15	-	CASSLDSGTGNTIYF	TGCGCCAGCAGCTTGGACAGTGGAACTGGAAACACCATATATTTT
-	TRBV7-6	TRBJ2-5	16	TRBD2	CASSLTSGIYGETQYF	TGTGCCAGCAGCTTAACTAGCGGTATTTATGGGGAGACCCAGTACTTC
many	TRBV20-1	TRBJ2-7	11	-	CSAWVQGEQYF	TGCAGTGCCTGGGTCCAGGGCGAGCAGTACTTC
-	TRBV25-1	TRBJ2-7	17	TRBD1	CASSSITGTGAPYEQYF	TGTGCCAGCAGCTCCATCACCGGGACAGGGGCTCCCTACGAGCAGTACTTC
-	TRBV11-2	TRBJ1-2	13	-	CASSQRRGGDNTF	TGCGCCAGCAGCCAGCGGCGAGGGGGGGACAACACCTTC
many	TRBV10-3	TRBJ1-2	12	-	CAIKGRAYGYTF	TGTGCCATCAAGGGACGGGCCTATGGCTACACCTTC
-	TRBV7-9	TRBJ1-2	12	-	CASSSGAFGYTF	TGTGCCAGCAGTTCCGGGGCATTTGGCTACACCTTC
-	TRBV7-8	TRBJ1-2	16	-	CASSLEGHYTSYGYTF	TGTGCCAGCAGCTTAGAGGGACACTATACTTCCTATGGCTACACCTTC
few	TRBV12-3/TRBV12-4	TRBJ1-1	15	-	CASSLSTALNTEAFF	TGTGCCAGCAGTTTGAGCACGGCCCTGAACACTGAAGCTTTCTTT
few	TRBV5-1	TRBJ1-2	14	-	CASSLDRAPGGYTF	TGCGCCAGCAGCTTGGACAGGGCCCCCGGCGGCTACACCTTC
-	TRBV6-1	TRBJ1-6	14	TRBD1	CASSIATGGSPLHF	TGTGCCAGCAGTATCGCGACAGGGGGCTCACCCCTCCACTTT
-	TRBV29-1	TRBJ1-2	12	-	CSSSTGGDGYTF	TGCAGCTCCTCGACAGGCGGGGATGGCTACACCTTC
few	TRBV11-3	TRBJ1-5	15	TRBD1	CASSSQGLSNQPQHF	TGTGCCAGCAGCTCACAGGGGTTAAGCAATCAGCCCCAGCATTTT
-	TRBV3-1	TRBJ2-7	14	-	CASSLAETTYEQYF	TGTGCCAGCAGTTTGGCGGAGACGACCTACGAGCAGTACTTC
many	TRBV20-1	TRBJ1-1	13	-	CSARGRLNTEAFF	TGCAGTGCTAGAGGTCGACTGAACACTGAAGCTTTCTTT
many	TRBV7-2	TRBJ1-5	15	-	CASSLGGTGNQPQHF	TGTGCCAGCAGCTTAGGGGGGACCGGGAATCAGCCCCAGCATTTT
-	TRBV7-8	TRBJ1-2	15	TRBD1	CASSLALTGNRGYTF	TGTGCCAGCAGCTTAGCGCTGACAGGGAATCGAGGCTACACCTTC
-	TRBV5-5	TRBJ1-3	16	-	CASSQAQASSGNTIYF	TGTGCCAGCAGCCAAGCCCAAGCTAGCTCTGGAAACACCATATATTTT
many	TRBV2	TRBJ1-5	15	-	CASSTSHASNQPQHF	TGTGCCAGCAGCACCTCACACGCTAGCAATCAGCCCCAGCATTTT
many	TRBV15	TRBJ1-4	15	-	CATSRDGMEVEKLFF	TGTGCCACCAGCAGAGATGGTATGGAAGTTGAAAAACTGTTTTTT
-	TRBV7-2	TRBJ2-5	16	-	CASRPTRTSFTETQYF	TGTGCCAGCAGACCTACCAGGACCTCTTTCACAGAGACCCAGTACTTC
-	TRBV12-3/TRBV12-4	TRBJ2-7	13	-	CASTSSVPHEQYF	TGTGCCAGCACTTCCTCAGTCCCCCACGAGCAGTACTTC
-	TRBV29-1	TRBJ2-5	14	-	CSGRGHSYQETQYF	TGCAGCGGACGGGGACATTCGTACCAAGAGACCCAGTACTTC
-	TRBV7-9	TRBJ1-2	17	-	CASSLAIGPATNYGYTF	TGTGCCAGCAGCTTGGCAATCGGCCCGGCCACTAACTATGGCTACACCTTC
many	TRBV12-3/TRBV12-4	TRBJ2-5	15	TRBD1	CASSPRDRASETQYF	TGTGCCAGCAGTCCCCGGGACAGGGCATCGGAGACCCAGTACTTC
-	TRBV10-3	TRBJ2-6	17	TRBD1	CAITPGTGVSGANVLTF	TGTGCCATCACTCCCGGGACAGGGGTCTCTGGGGCCAACGTCCTGACTTTC
-	TRBV7-2	TRBJ1-5	15	-	CASSFPGDSNQPQHF	TGTGCCAGCAGCTTCCCAGGGGATAGCAATCAGCCCCAGCATTTT
-	TRBV10-3	TRBJ1-4	17	TRBD1	CAISEGQGCIPNEKLFF	TGTGCCATCAGTGAGGGACAGGGTTGTATACCTAATGAAAAACTGTTTTTT
-	TRBV6-1	TRBJ1-2	14	TRBD1	CASSWTGVGYGYTF	TGTGCCAGCAGTTGGACAGGGGTCGGCTATGGCTACACCTTC
-	TRBV7-2	TRBJ1-6	14	TRBD1	CASSPGQRDSPLHF	TGTGCCAGCAGCCCGGGACAGCGTGATTCACCCCTCCACTTT
-	TRBV2	TRBJ1-5	13	-	CASFGDGNQPQHF	TGTGCCAGCTTTGGGGATGGCAATCAGCCCCAGCATTTT
-	TRBV15	TRBJ2-7	17	TRBD2	CATSRDLGGTSFYEQYF	TGTGCCACCAGCAGAGATTTAGGCGGGACTAGCTTTTACGAGCAGTACTTC
once	TRBV27	TRBJ2-5	15	TRBD1	CASSLGTGFMETQYF	TGTGCCAGCAGCTTAGGGACAGGGTTTATGGAGACCCAGTACTTC
few	TRBV19	TRBJ1-2	14	-	CASSQTGESYGYTF	TGTGCCAGTTCCCAGACGGGGGAATCCTATGGCTACACCTTC
once	TRBV2	TRBJ1-2	14	-	CASSFSGGNYGYTF	TGTGCCAGCAGTTTTTCGGGTGGAAACTATGGCTACACCTTC
few	TRBV11-2	TRBJ2-7	14	-	CASSQTTGYYEQYF	TGTGCCAGCAGCCAAACTACAGGGTACTACGAGCAGTACTTC
-	TRBV20-1	TRBJ1-2	12	-	CSAYRDSHGYTF	TGCAGTGCCTACAGGGATTCCCATGGCTACACCTTC
many	TRBV7-2	TRBJ1-4	13	-	CASSLGRDEKLFF	TGTGCCAGCAGCTTAGGGAGGGACGAAAAACTGTTTTTT
-	TRBV7-2	TRBJ2-3	12	-	CASRGKGDTQYF	TGTGCCAGCAGGGGGAAGGGGGATACGCAGTATTTT
few	TRBV5-4	TRBJ2-2	15	-	CASSWPSPEAGELFF	TGTGCCAGCAGCTGGCCCTCCCCTGAAGCCGGGGAGCTGTTTTTT